This T cell receptor (beta chain) stems from a study of cytomegalovirus exposure and HLA in healthy donors. Study-wide results and caveats: About 87% or about 30% of the time was how often most TCR beta V segments were productive, according to an earlier analysis.

The V segment lost 4 bases and the J segment 1 base; nucleotides outside the gene matches: 6. Germline-derived CDR1 and CDR2 are SGHRS and YFSETQ. CDR3 length equals 16 residues. PCR employed 60 Vbeta and 13 Jbeta primers. Sequencing used immunoSEQ multiplex PCR; TCRdb keeps in-frame clones, though not all of them. The sample shows over 150,000 clones, 77% of them seen only once. As to this clone: Antigen specificity is unknown.

The chain links TRBV5-1 to TRBJ2-5; 11 bases are shared with TRBD2. Sequencing was done on a sample of PBMCs. This clonotype was sampled from a woman in her 40s in good health and CMV-seropositive. CDR3 sequence reads: CASSVGTSGTQETQYF. In DNA, the CDR3 is TGCGCCAGCAGCGTCGGGACTAGCGGAACCCAAGAGACCCAGTACTTC.